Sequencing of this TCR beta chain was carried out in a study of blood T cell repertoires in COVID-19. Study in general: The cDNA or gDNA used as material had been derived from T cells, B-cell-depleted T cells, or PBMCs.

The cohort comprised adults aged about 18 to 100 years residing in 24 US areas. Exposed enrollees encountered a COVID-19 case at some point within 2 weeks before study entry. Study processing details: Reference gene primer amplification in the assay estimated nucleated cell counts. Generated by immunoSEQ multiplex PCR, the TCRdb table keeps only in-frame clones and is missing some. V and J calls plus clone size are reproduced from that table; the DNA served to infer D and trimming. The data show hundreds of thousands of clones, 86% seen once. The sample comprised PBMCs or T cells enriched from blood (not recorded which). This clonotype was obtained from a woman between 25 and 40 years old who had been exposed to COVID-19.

CDR3 protein: CASSQRGGLNTEAFF. CDR3 nucleotide sequence: TGTGCCAGCAGCCAGCGCGGGGGCCTGAACACTGAAGCTTTCTTT. V and J are TRBV3-1 (or the pseudogene TRBV3-2) and TRBJ1-1, with D possibly TRBD1 on 6 matching bases. The CDR3 runs 15 residues. V was shortened by 3 bases and J by 0 bases, with 11 bases between the two germline ends. Looked up from germline, CDR1 is LGHDT and CDR2 is YNNKEL (reference sequence).